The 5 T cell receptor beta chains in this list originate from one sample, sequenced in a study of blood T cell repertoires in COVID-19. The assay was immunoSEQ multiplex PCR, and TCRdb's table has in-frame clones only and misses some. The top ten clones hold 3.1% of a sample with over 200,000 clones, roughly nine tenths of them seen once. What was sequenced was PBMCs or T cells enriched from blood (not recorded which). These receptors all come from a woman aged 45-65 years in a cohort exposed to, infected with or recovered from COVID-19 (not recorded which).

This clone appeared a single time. The CDR3 bases are TGTGCCAGCAGTTACTCGGGGCACTACGAGCAGTACTTC. Residues: CASSYSGHYEQYF. The chain uses TRBV6-5 and TRBJ2-7; D might be TRBD1 (5 bases). The germline V and J ends were trimmed by 0 bases and 3 bases, with 6 bases remaining between them. Germline V gene lookup returns CDR1 MNHEY and CDR2 SVGAGI. This CDR3 comprises 13 residues.

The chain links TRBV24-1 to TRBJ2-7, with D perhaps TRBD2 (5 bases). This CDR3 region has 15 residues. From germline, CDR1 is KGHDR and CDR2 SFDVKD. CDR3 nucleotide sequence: TGTGCTCCCCTTTTGAGGGAGCAAGATCGGTACGAGCAGTACTTC. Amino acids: CAPLLREQDRYEQYF.

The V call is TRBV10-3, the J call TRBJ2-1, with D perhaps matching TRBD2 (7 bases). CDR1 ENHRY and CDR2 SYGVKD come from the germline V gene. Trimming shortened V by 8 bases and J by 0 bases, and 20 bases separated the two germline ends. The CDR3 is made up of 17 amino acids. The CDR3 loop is CAIGRRLGGRSYNEQFF. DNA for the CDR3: TGTGCCATCGGAAGAAGATTGGGGGGGCGCTCCTACAATGAGCAGTTCTTC.

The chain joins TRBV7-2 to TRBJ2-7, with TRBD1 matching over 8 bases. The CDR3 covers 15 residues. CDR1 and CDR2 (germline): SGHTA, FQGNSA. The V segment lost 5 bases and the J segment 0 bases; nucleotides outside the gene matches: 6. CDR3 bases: TGTGCCAGCAGCCAACGGACAGGGAGCTCCTACGAGCAGTACTTC. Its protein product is CASSQRTGSSYEQYF. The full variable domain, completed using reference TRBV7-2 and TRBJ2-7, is GAGVSQSPSNKVTEKGKDVELRCDPISGHTALYWYRQSLGQGLEFLIYFQGNSAPDKSGLPSDRFSAERTGGSVSTLTIQRTQQEDSAVYLCASSQRTGSSYEQYFGPGTRLTVT.

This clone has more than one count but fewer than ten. In nucleotides, the CDR3 is TGTGCCAGCAGTGACAGGGCGAACACTGAAGCTTTCTTT. This codes for CASSDRANTEAFF. The chain carries TRBV12-3 or TRBV12-4 and TRBJ1-1; TRBD1 agrees at 7 bases. The CDR3 is made up of 13 amino acids. V shed 5 bases and J 1 base; nucleotides not matched to a gene: 1.